The subject of this entry is one T cell receptor beta chain. Its antigen is as yet unknown. Only in-frame clones appear in the TCRdb table, and some are missing; sequencing was by immunoSEQ multiplex PCR. The sample carries under 300,000 clones, about 92% recorded once. This entry is derived from a study of T cell responses to AZD1222 COVID-19 vaccine. Study results and caveats: The study identified only a handful of AZD1222 recipients as seropositive at baseline. Donors were chiefly white British, with a greater number of females, and clonal diversity was perhaps underestimated.

Per germline, CDR1 SNHLY and CDR2 FYNNEI. The CDR3 is 15 amino acids. V dropped 3 bases and J dropped 4 bases, with 13 bases sitting between them. The input for sequencing was peripheral blood, taken on day 0 of AZD1222 vaccination. This chain links TRBV2 with TRBJ1-5; no definite D call. This clonotype originated in an adult in good health. CDR3 protein: CASSDGGSSNQPQHF. CDR3 DNA: TGTGCCAGCAGTGATGGAGGGTCCAGTAATCAGCCCCAGCATTTT.